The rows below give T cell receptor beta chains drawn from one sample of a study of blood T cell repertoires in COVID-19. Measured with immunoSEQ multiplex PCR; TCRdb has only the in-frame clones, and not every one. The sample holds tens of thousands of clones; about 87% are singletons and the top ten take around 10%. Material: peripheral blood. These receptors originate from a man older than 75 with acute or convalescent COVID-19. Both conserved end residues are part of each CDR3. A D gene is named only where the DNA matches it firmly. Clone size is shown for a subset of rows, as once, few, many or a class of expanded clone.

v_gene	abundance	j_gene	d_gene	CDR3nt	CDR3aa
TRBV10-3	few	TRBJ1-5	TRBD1	TGTGCCATCAGTGAGACAGGGGGCGAAGGGCAGCCCCAGCATTTT	CAISETGGEGQPQHF
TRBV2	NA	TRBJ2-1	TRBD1	TGTGCCAGCAGTGTTGACAGGGCCCCCTCCTACAATGAGCAGTTCTTC	CASSVDRAPSYNEQFF
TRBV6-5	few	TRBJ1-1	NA	TGTGCCAGCAGTCCCACACAGAACACTGAAGCTTTCTTT	CASSPTQNTEAFF
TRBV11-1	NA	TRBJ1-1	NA	TGTGCCAGCAGCTTGGGGGGGGCGAAAACTGAAGCTTTCTTT	CASSLGGAKTEAFF
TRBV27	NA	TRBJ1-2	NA	TGTGCCAGCAGTTCCTACAGGGATGGCTACACCTTC	CASSSYRDGYTF
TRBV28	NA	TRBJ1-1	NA	TGTGCCAGCAGTTTACCCCACTTACCCAACACTGAAGCTTTCTTT	CASSLPHLPNTEAFF
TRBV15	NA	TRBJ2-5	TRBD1	TGTGCCACCAGCAGAGCCCTACGACAAGGGGGCTTAGAGACCCAGTACTTC	CATSRALRQGGLETQYF
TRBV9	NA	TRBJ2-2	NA	TGTGCCAGCAGCGTAGAGACAGCGAACACCGGGGAGCTGTTTTTT	CASSVETANTGELFF
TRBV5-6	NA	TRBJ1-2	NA	TGTGCCAGCAGCTTGCTATCATCGGACACATCTGACTATGGCTACACCTTC	CASSLLSSDTSDYGYTF
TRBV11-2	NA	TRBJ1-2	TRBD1	TGTGCCAGCAGCATCCGGGACAGGGCTCATGGCTACACCTTC	CASSIRDRAHGYTF
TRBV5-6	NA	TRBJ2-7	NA	TGTGCCAGCAGCTTAGAGTTCCAGGGAAAGTTAGAGCAGTACTTC	CASSLEFQGKLEQYF
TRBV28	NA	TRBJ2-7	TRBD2	TGTGCGACTAGCGGGACAAGTGGGTACGAGCAGTACTTC	CATSGTSGYEQYF
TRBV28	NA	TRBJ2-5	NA	TGTGCCAGCAGTTTGGGCGGGGCTAGCATACCCCAAGAGACCCAGTACTTC	CASSLGGASIPQETQYF
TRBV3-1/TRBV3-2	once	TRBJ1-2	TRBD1	TGTGCCAGCAGCCCCTCAAGACAGGGGGATGGCTACACCTTC	CASSPSRQGDGYTF
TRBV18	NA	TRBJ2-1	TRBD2	TGTGCCAGCTCACCACTAGCGGGGCCACTCTCCGGTGAGCAGTTCTTC	CASSPLAGPLSGEQFF
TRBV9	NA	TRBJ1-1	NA	TGTGCCAGCAGCTCCCGACAGGCGAACACTGAAGCTTTCTTT	CASSSRQANTEAFF
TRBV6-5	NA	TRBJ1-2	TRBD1	TGTGCCAGCACTGTAGACAGGGGGGGTGGCTACACCTTC	CASTVDRGGGYTF
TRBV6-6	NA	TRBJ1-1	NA	TGTGCCAGCACCCACCTGGGCAGTGAAGCTTTCTTT	CASTHLGSEAFF
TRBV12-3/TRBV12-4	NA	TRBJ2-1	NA	TGTGCCAGCAGTTCCGGGAGAAATGAGCAGTTCTTC	CASSSGRNEQFF
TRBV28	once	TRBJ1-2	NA	TGTGCCAGCAGTGCGGGTCTGGAGGGCTACACCTTC	CASSAGLEGYTF
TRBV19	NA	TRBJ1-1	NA	TGTGCCAGTAGTGCAAAGACATTGATGAACACTGAAGCTTTCTTT	CASSAKTLMNTEAFF
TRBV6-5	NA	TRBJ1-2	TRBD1	TGTGCCAGCCAAGGGGCAGGGGGAAATGAAAATGGCTACACCTTC	CASQGAGGNENGYTF
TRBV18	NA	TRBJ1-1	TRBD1	TGTGCCAGCTCAGGACAGGGGATGGTGAACACTGAAGCTTTCTTT	CASSGQGMVNTEAFF
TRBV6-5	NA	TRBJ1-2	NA	TGTGCCAGCAGTCTCCAGGGTCCCAATAACTATGGCTACACCTTC	CASSLQGPNNYGYTF
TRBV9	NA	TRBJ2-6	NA	TGTGCCAGCAGCCCCCTTGGCAGCTCTGGGGCCAACGTCCTGACTTTC	CASSPLGSSGANVLTF
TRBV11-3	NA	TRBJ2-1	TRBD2	TGTGCCAGCAGCAGAGCTAGCGGGGGGCCCGGTGAGCAGTTCTTC	CASSRASGGPGEQFF
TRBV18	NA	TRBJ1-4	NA	TGTGCCAGCTCACACCCAGATTACAATGAAAAACTGTTTTTT	CASSHPDYNEKLFF
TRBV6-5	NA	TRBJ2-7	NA	TGTGCCAGCAGGGTACTAAACTACTACGAGCAGTACTTC	CASRVLNYYEQYF
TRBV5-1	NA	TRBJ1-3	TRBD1	TGCGCCAGCAGCCCGGGGGGGACAGGGAGTCCCGGAAACACCATATATTTT	CASSPGGTGSPGNTIYF
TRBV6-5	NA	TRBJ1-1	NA	TGTGCCAGCAGGAAACAGGGTGTCACCACTGAAGCTTTCTTT	CASRKQGVTTEAFF
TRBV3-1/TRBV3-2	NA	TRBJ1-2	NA	TGTGCCAGCAGCCAAGAAGACAGGATCTATGGCTACACCTTC	CASSQEDRIYGYTF
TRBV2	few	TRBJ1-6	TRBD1	TGTGCCACATCCGGGACAGGGAGCTCACCCCTCCACTTT	CATSGTGSSPLHF
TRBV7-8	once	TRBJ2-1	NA	TGTGCCAGCAGCTCCCTCCAGGTTAAGAATGAGCAGTTCTTC	CASSSLQVKNEQFF
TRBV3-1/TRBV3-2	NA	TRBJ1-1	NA	TGTGCCAGCAGCCACATGAACACTGAAGCTTTCTTT	CASSHMNTEAFF
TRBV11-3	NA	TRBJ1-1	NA	TGTGCCAGCAGCTTGGGCATGAACACTGAAGCTTTCTTT	CASSLGMNTEAFF
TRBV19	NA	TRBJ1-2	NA	TGTGCCAGTAACGGACGGAGGAGCGATGGCTACACCTTC	CASNGRRSDGYTF
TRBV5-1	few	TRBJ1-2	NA	TGCGCCAGCAGCCCAGGAGGACAGAATTATGGCTACACCTTC	CASSPGGQNYGYTF
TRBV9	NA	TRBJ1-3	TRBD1	TGTGCCAGCAGCTCCTGGACAGGGGGAGCGGACACCATATATTTT	CASSSWTGGADTIYF
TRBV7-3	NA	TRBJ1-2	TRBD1	TGTGCCAGCAGCTTAGATCCAGGGGGCAACTATGGCTACACCTTC	CASSLDPGGNYGYTF
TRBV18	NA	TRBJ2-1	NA	TGTGCCAGCTCATTAGCCGGGACATCTTTCAATGAGCAGTTCTTC	CASSLAGTSFNEQFF